Following are 9 T cell receptor beta chains from one sample sequenced in a study of cytomegalovirus exposure and HLA in healthy donors. PCR was performed using 60 Vbeta and 13 Jbeta primers. Profiling relied on immunoSEQ multiplex PCR, and the TCRdb table lists in-frame clones only, not all of them. This sample has 100,000 to 150,000 clones, with under 85% found just once. The sequenced material came from PBMCs. These receptors all stem from a woman in her 50s in good health and CMV-seropositive.

DNA of the CDR3: TGTGCCAGCAGCCCATCGACAGGCGTACCAGGGGGAGATACGCAGTATTTT. It encodes CASSPSTGVPGGDTQYF. J is TRBJ2-3 and V is TRBV7-9, with 7 bases lining up with TRBD1. CDR3 length: 17 amino acids. The trim removed 5 bases at V and 5 bases at J, leaving 16 bases unmatched. Looked up from germline, CDR1 is SEHNR and CDR2 is FQNEAQ (reference sequence). Full variable domain (remainder filled in from reference TRBV7-9 and TRBJ2-3): DTGVSQNPRHKITKRGQNVTFRCDPISEHNRLYWYRQTLGQGPEFLTYFQNEAQLEKSRLLSDRFSAERPKGSFSTLEIQRTEQGDSAMYLCASSPSTGVPGGDTQYFGPGTRLTVL.

The chain combines TRBV10-3 with TRBJ2-3, with TRBD1 as a possible D gene (6 bases). The CDR3 is 13 amino acids. Germline values: CDR1 ENHRY, CDR2 SYGVKD. The ends were cut back, 6 bases at V and 5 bases at J, with 12 bases in the middle. CDR3 nucleotide sequence: TGTGCCATCAGCTCAGGGGCTGGAGATACGCAGTATTTT. Translated: CAISSGAGDTQYF.

This chain uses TRBV5-1 with TRBJ2-2; TRBD1 might be the D (6 bases). Germline assignment: CDR1 SGHRS and CDR2 YFSETQ. The CDR3 covers 16 residues. V was pared by 0 bases and J by 0 bases, with 9 bases between. CDR3 nucleotides: TGCGCCAGCAGCTTGGTGGGACATCCGAACACCGGGGAGCTGTTTTTT. Its protein is CASSLVGHPNTGELFF. Full variable domain (outside the CDR3, taken from reference TRBV5-1 and TRBJ2-2): KAGVTQTPRYLIKTRGQQVTLSCSPISGHRSVSWYQQTPGQGLQFLFEYFSETQRNKGNFPGRFSGRQFSNSRSEMNVSTLELGDSALYLCASSLVGHPNTGELFFGEGSRLTVL.

This clone was recorded only once. CDR3: CASSPGGPRGYTF. CDR3 sequence (DNA): TGTGCCAGCTCCCCTGGGGGCCCTAGGGGCTACACCTTC. The genes are TRBV18 and TRBJ1-2, with a weak D call TRBD1 (6 bases). The CDR3 consists of 13 residues. Deletions cut 6 bases from V and 8 bases from J, with 16 bases between. Germline values: CDR1 KGHSH, CDR2 LQKENI.

This chain's CDR3 is CATSSGSYEQYF. In DNA form, the CDR3 reads TGTGCCACCTCGAGCGGTTCCTACGAGCAGTACTTC. The chain uses TRBV6-5 and TRBJ2-7; possibly TRBD2 for D (5 bases). Trimming removed 10 bases at V and 1 base at J, with 11 bases between. Looked up from germline, CDR1 is MNHEY and CDR2 is SVGAGI. CDR3 size: 12 residues.

This chain links TRBV7-9 with TRBJ2-2, with TRBD2 matching over 11 bases. Germline lookup yields CDR1 SEHNR and CDR2 FQNEAQ (reference sequence). The CDR3 has 18 residues. Trimming at V came to 3 bases and at J to 4 bases, leaving 10 bases not matched to a gene. CDR3 nucleotide sequence: TGTGCCAGCAGCTTCGCTAGCGGGGGGAGCCGTATCACCGGGGAGCTGTTTTTT. It translates to CASSFASGGSRITGELFF.

This sequence joins TRBV7-9 and TRBJ1-2; D call uncertain. The CDR3 has 14 amino acids. V was shortened by 5 bases and J by 1 base, with 11 bases between the two germline ends. Germline-derived CDR1 and CDR2 are SEHNR and FQNEAQ (reference sequence). The CDR3 spells CASSTLKINYGYTF. CDR3 bases: TGTGCCAGCAGCACACTAAAAATTAACTATGGCTACACCTTC.

By share, this clone counts as medium-sized (0.01 to 0.1%). The gene calls are TRBV5-1 and TRBJ2-1, with 8 bases lining up with TRBD2. This CDR3 has 14 amino acids. The germline V gene has CDR1 SGHRS and CDR2 YFSETQ. The V and J ends lost 5 bases and 6 bases, in that order; junction bases with no gene match: 7. CDR3 loop: CASRDGGATNEQFF. The CDR3 region has the DNA TGCGCCAGCAGAGACGGGGGGGCTACCAATGAGCAGTTCTTC.

V gene TRBV5-4 combines with J gene TRBJ2-3; no firm D call. The germline gives CDR1 SGHNT, CDR2 YYREEE (reference sequence). CDR3 length: 13 residues. Trimming removed 3 bases from V and 5 bases from J, with 10 bases in between. CDR3 amino acids: CASSSSVLDTQYF. The CDR3 DNA reads as TGTGCCAGCAGCTCCTCGGTGTTAGATACGCAGTATTTT. Combining the CDR3 with reference TRBV5-4 and TRBJ2-3 gives the whole variable domain ETGVTQSPTHLIKTRGQQVTLRCSSQSGHNTVSWYQQALGQGPQFIFQYYREEENGRGNFPPRFSGLQFPNYSSELNVNALELDDSALYLCASSSSVLDTQYFGPGTRLTVL.